Presented here are 9 T cell receptor beta chains from one specimen sequenced in a study of blood T cell repertoires in COVID-19. Sequencing was performed with immunoSEQ multiplex PCR; in TCRdb, only in-frame clones are kept and a portion is missing. In the table there are 50,000 to 85,000 clones, around four fifths of which are singletons. The sequencing input was peripheral blood. The receptor set was obtained from a human donor in a cohort sampled during active COVID-19.

In this sample, this clone is medium-sized (0.01 to 0.1%). The chain recombines TRBV6-5 with TRBJ2-7; 7 bases agree with TRBD2. The germline V gene has CDR1 MNHEY and CDR2 SVGAGI. V lost 7 bases and J lost 3; bases outside the gene matches: 12. This CDR3 region has 15 residues. The CDR3: CASILRGGAHYEQYF. The CDR3 DNA follows: TGTGCCAGCATTTTGAGGGGAGGGGCCCACTACGAGCAGTACTTC.

In its sample, this clone was seen a few times. The V and J genes are TRBV6-5 and TRBJ1-5, with D possibly matching TRBD1 (6 bases). The CDR3 runs 15 residues. V lost 6 bases and J 3 bases, leaving 15 bases between the germline ends. Germline V gives CDR1 MNHEY, CDR2 SVGAGI. CDR3 sequence reads: CASRDVGAYNQPQHF. The CDR3 DNA sequence: TGTGCCAGCAGGGATGTGGGGGCCTACAATCAGCCCCAGCATTTT.

In the case of this clone: One end of the junction is discordant with germline, which a read error may explain. The chain couples TRBV7-7 to TRBJ2-5; maybe TRBD2 (6 bases). This CDR3 spans 15 amino acids. Germline assignment: CDR1 SSHAT and CDR2 FNYEAQ (reference sequence). CDR3 region: CASSVDLGGQETQYF. DNA of the CDR3: TGTGCTAGCAGCGTTGACTTGGGGGGTCAAGAGACCCAGTACTTC.

The DNA of the CDR3 is TGTGCCAGCAGTCTAAACAGCGGGGCGGGTGAAAAACTGTTTTTT. This sequence encodes CASSLNSGAGEKLFF. J is TRBJ1-4 and V is TRBV28, with a tentative D call TRBD1 (5 bases). Trimming removed 5 bases at V and 7 bases at J, with 17 bases between. CDR1 is MDHEN and CDR2 is SYDVKM in the germline V gene. There are 15 residues in the CDR3.

The chain has TRBV2 and TRBJ1-2, with D unresolved. Germline lookup yields CDR1 SNHLY and CDR2 FYNNEI. CDR3 size: 13 residues. The V and J ends lost 4 bases and 8 bases respectively, with 14 bases between them. The CDR3 bases are TGTGCCAGCAGTGGAGCACGGGTAGGAGGCTACACCTTC. Translating gives CASSGARVGGYTF.

The rearrangement links TRBV5-6 to TRBJ2-7; TRBD1 might be the D (5 bases). Trimming left V 3 bases short and J 0 bases short, with 10 bases between. This CDR3 region has 14 residues. The germline V gene has CDR1 SGHDT and CDR2 YYEEEE. The CDR3 DNA follows: TGTGCCAGCAGCTGGCGACAGCCCTCCTACGAGCAGTACTTC. Amino acids: CASSWRQPSYEQYF. Full variable domain (rest looked up from reference TRBV5-6 and TRBJ2-7): DAGVTQSPTHLIKTRGQQVTLRCSPKSGHDTVSWYQQALGQGPQFIFQYYEEEERQRGNFPDRFSGHQFPNYSSELNVNALLLGDSALYLCASSWRQPSYEQYFGPGTRLTVT.

Note on this clone: Other nucleotide sequences in the sample specify the same CDR3. The chain joins TRBV4-3 to TRBJ1-2; D uncertain. Germline V lookup: CDR1 LGHNA, CDR2 YSLEER. The CDR3 has 14 amino acids. V was clipped by 0 bases and J by 0 bases, with 5 bases between them. The CDR3 nucleotides are TGCGCCAGCAGCCAAGATTCTACTAACTATGGCTACACCTTC. Amino acid sequence: CASSQDSTNYGYTF.

The chain has TRBV24-1 and TRBJ1-2; 7 bases match TRBD1. Germline V gene data show CDR1 as KGHDR and CDR2 as SFDVKD. J gave up 3 bases and V 3 bases, and 6 bases lay outside the gene matches. CDR3 length: 15 amino acids. As DNA, the CDR3 is TGTGCCACCAGTGATCCCCAGGGGGGAGACTATGGCTACACCTTC. This translates into CATSDPQGGDYGYTF.

As concerns this clone: Germline is not matched at one junction end, which may reflect a read error. The genes are TRBV29-1 and TRBJ2-7, with 8 bases matching TRBD2. The CDR3 consists of 14 residues. The V gene's germline CDR1 is SQVTM and CDR2 ANQGSEA. CDR3 in DNA: TGCAGCGTTAAAGACGGACTAGCTTCCTACGAGCAGTACTTC. Protein product: CSVKDGLASYEQYF.